These 3 T cell receptor beta chains came from one sample sequenced in a study of CD8 T cells in ankylosing spondylitis. Each CDR3 protein gets one entry after TCRdb re-called the 5' RACE reads with MiXCR. The table has about 150,000 distinct CDR3 sequences, under 35% seen once. Sequencing input: synovial fluid, either unsorted or a sorted T cell fraction (not recorded which). Receptors originate from a male donor with ankylosing spondylitis.

V is TRBV19 and J is TRBJ1-4, with no clear D. V lost 5 bases to trimming and J lost 8 bases, with 15 bases between them. The germline V gene has CDR1 LNHDA and CDR2 SQIVND (reference sequence). CDR3 length: 14 residues. CDR3 in amino acids: CASSRGFVGEKLFF. The CDR3 coding sequence is TGTGCCAGTAGTCGGGGTTTCGTTGGAGAAAAACTGTTTTTT.

This clonotype turned up a few times. This chain connects TRBV5-1 to TRBJ1-2, with a tentative D call TRBD1 (6 bases). The V gene's germline CDR1 is SGHRS and CDR2 YFSETQ. CDR3 length: 13 amino acids. Trimming took 5 bases from V and 6 from J, leaving 14 bases between them. CDR3 sequence: CASRLQGRDGYTF. For the CDR3, the DNA is TGCGCCAGCAGACTACAGGGAAGAGATGGCTACACCTTC.

There are a few counts of this clonotype. The V call is TRBV3-1, the J call TRBJ1-2; D unresolved. Germline values: CDR1 LGHDT, CDR2 YNNKEL (reference sequence). This CDR3 has 13 residues. Trimming took 4 bases from V and 3 from J, leaving 9 bases between them. The CDR3 region is CASSPQVHYGYTF. DNA of the CDR3: TGTGCCAGCAGCCCACAAGTCCACTATGGCTACACCTTC.